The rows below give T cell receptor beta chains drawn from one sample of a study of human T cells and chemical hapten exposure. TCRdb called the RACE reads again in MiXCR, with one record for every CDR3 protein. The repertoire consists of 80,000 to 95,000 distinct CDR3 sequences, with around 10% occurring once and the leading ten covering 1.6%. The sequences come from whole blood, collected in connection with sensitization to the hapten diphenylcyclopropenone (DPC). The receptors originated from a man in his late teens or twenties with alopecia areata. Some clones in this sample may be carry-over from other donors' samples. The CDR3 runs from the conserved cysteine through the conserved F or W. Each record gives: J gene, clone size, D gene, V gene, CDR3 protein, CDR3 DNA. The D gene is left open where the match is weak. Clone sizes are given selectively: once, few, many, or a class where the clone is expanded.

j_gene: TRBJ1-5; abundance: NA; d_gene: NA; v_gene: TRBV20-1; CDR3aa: CSARELAGNQPQHF; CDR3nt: TGCAGTGCTAGAGAATTGGCAGGGAATCAGCCCCAGCATTTT
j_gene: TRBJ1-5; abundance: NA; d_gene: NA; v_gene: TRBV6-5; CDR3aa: CASSYRRGQPQHF; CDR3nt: TGTGCCAGCAGTTATCGGAGAGGTCAGCCCCAGCATTTT
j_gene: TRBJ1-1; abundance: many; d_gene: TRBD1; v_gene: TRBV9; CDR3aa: CASSADRDEGNTEAFF; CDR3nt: TGTGCCAGCAGCGCTGACAGGGACGAAGGAAACACTGAAGCTTTCTTT
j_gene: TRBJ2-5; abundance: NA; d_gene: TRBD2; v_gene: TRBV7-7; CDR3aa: CASSLGLAGGQETQYF; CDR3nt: TGTGCCAGCAGCTTAGGACTAGCGGGGGGTCAAGAGACCCAGTACTTC
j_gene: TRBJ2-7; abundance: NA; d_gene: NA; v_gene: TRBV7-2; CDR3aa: CASSGDWRASYEQYF; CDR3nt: TGTGCCAGCAGCGGGGACTGGAGGGCCTCCTACGAGCAGTACTTC
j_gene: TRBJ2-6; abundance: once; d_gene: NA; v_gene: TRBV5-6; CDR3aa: CASSALWGSGANVLTF; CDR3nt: TGTGCCAGCAGCGCCCTGTGGGGATCTGGGGCCAACGTCCTGACTTTC
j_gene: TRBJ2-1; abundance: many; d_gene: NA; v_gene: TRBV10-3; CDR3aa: CAISESLGSGRLDNEQFF; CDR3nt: TGTGCCATCAGTGAGTCCCTTGGGTCTGGCAGGTTAGACAATGAGCAGTTCTTC
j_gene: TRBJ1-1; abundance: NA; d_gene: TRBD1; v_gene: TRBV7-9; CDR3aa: CAGSTGGNTEAFF; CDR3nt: TGTGCCGGATCCACAGGGGGGAACACTGAAGCTTTCTTT
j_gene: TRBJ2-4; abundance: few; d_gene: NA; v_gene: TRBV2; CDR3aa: CASRSKNIQYF; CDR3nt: TGTGCCAGCAGAAGTAAAAACATTCAGTACTTC
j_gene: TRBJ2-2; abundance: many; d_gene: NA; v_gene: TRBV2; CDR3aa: CASSRQGIGTGELFF; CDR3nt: TGTGCCAGCAGTCGCCAGGGAATTGGGACCGGGGAGCTGTTTTTT
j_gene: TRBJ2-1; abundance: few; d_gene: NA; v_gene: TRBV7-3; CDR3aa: CASSLTGAGEYEQFF; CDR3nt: TGTGCCAGCAGCTTAACCGGGGCAGGGGAGTATGAGCAGTTCTTC
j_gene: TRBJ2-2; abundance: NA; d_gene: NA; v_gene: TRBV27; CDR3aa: CASRGTTNTGELFF; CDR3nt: TGTGCCAGCAGGGGGACGACGAACACCGGGGAGCTGTTTTTT
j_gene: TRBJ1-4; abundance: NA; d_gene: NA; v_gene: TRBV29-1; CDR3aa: CSTRLESNEKLFF; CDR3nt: TGCAGCACACGTCTGGAGTCAAATGAAAAACTGTTTTTT
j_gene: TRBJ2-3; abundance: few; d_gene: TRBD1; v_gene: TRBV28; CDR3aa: CASSSVETGRYLDTDTQYF; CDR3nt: TGTGCCAGCAGTTCTGTTGAGACAGGGCGGTATCTTGATACAGATACGCAGTATTTT
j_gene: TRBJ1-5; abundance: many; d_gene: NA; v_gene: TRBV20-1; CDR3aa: CSARDFTVDQPQHF; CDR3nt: TGCAGTGCTAGAGATTTCACAGTTGATCAGCCCCAGCATTTT
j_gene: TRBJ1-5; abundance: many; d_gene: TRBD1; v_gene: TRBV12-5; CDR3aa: CASGLSWTGGRAPNRQPQHF; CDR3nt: TGTGCTAGTGGTTTGTCCTGGACAGGGGGTCGGGCCCCCAATCGGCAGCCCCAGCATTTT
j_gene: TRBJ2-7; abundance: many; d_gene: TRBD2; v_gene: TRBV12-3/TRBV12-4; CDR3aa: CASSPRLAEQYF; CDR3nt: TGTGCCAGCAGTCCCAGACTAGCCGAGCAGTACTTC
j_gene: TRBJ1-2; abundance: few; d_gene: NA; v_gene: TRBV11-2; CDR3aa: CASSLGGRDARHTF; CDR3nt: TGTGCCAGCAGCTTAGGGGGGAGGGACGCAAGACACACCTTC
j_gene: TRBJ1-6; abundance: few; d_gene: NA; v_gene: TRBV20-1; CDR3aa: CSAAPLSSYNSPLHF; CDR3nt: TGCAGTGCCGCCCCACTGAGCTCCTATAATTCACCCCTCCACTTT
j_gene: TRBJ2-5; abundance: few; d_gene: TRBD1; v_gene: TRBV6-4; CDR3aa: CASSDSSGTGRETQYF; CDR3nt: TGTGCCAGCAGTGACTCGAGTGGGACAGGGAGGGAGACCCAGTACTTC
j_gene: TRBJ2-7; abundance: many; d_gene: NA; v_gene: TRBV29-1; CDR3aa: CSVEREGTSSHEQYF; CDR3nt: TGCAGCGTTGAAAGGGAGGGGACAAGTAGCCACGAGCAGTACTTC
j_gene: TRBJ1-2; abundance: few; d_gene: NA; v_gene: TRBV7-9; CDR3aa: CASMGPYGYTF; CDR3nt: TGTGCCAGCATGGGCCCCTATGGCTACACCTTC
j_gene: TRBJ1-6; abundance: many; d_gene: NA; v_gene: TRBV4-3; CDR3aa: CASSQELGWVRSPLHF; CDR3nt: TGCGCCAGCAGCCAAGAGCTAGGCTGGGTGAGGTCACCCCTCCACTTT
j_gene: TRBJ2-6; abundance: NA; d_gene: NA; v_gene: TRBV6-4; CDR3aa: CASSEGAGANVLTF; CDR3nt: TGTGCCAGCAGTGAAGGGGCTGGGGCCAACGTCCTGACTTTC
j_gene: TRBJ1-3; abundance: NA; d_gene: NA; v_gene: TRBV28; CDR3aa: CASLGTVRNTIYF; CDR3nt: TGTGCCAGCCTAGGGACGGTGAGAAACACCATATATTTT
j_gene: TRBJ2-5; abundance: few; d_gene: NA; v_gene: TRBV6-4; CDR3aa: CASSANPEETQYF; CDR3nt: TGTGCCAGCAGTGCTAACCCAGAAGAGACCCAGTACTTC
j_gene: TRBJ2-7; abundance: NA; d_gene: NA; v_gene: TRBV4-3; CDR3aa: CASSQDGNRMNEQYF; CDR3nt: TGCGCCAGCAGCCAAGATGGTAACAGGATGAACGAGCAGTACTTC
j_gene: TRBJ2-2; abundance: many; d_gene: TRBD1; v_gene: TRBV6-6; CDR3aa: CASSRDRVKTGELFF; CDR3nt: TGTGCCAGCAGTCGGGACAGGGTGAAAACCGGGGAGCTGTTTTTT
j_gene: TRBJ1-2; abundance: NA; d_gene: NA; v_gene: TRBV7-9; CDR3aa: CASSPTTTGNYGYTF; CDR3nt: TGTGCCAGCAGTCCCACCACGACAGGAAACTATGGCTACACCTTC
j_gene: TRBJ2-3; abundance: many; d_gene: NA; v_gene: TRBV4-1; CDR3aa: CASSQVTAAGRQYF; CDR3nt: TGCGCCAGCAGCCAAGTAACGGCTGCTGGTAGGCAGTATTTT
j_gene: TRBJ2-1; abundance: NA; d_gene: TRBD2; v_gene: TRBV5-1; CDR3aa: CASSFFSGGPYNEQFF; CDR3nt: TGCGCCAGCAGCTTTTTTAGCGGGGGGCCTTACAATGAGCAGTTCTTC
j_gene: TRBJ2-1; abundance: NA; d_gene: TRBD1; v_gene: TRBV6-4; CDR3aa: CASSDSGQGGNEQFF; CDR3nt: TGTGCCAGCAGTGACTCGGGACAGGGGGGCAATGAGCAGTTCTTC
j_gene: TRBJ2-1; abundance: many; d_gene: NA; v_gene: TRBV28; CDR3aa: CASSLSFRSYNEQFF; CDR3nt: TGTGCCAGCAGTTTATCCTTTCGCTCCTACAATGAGCAGTTCTTC
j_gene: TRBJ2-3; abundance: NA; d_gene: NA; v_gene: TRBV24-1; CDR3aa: CATSLATSTDTQYF; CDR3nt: TGTGCCACCAGTCTTGCTACTAGCACAGATACGCAGTATTTT
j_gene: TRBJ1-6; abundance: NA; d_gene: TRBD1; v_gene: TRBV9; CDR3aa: CASRGQGNSPLHF; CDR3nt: TGTGCCAGCAGGGGACAGGGTAACTCACCCCTCCACTTT
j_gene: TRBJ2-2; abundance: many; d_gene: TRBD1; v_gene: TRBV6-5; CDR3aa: CASRRIRQGANTGELFF; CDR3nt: TGTGCCAGCAGGCGCATAAGACAGGGGGCGAACACCGGGGAGCTGTTTTTT
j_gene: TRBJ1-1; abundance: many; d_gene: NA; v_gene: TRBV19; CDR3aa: CASSISEEGTEAFF; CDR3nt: TGTGCCAGTAGTATTTCGGAGGAGGGCACTGAAGCTTTCTTT
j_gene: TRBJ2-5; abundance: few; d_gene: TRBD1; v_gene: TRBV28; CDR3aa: CASSTGGRETQYF; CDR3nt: TGTGCCAGCAGCACAGGGGGTCGGGAGACCCAGTACTTC
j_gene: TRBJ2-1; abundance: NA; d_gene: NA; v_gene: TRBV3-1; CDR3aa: CASSRGVSYNEQFF; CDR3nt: TGTGCCAGCAGCCGCGGGGTTTCCTACAATGAGCAGTTCTTC
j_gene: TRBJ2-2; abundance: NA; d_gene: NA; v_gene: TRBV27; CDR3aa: CASSSSNTGELFF; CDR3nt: TGTGCCAGCAGTTCCTCGAACACCGGGGAGCTGTTTTTT
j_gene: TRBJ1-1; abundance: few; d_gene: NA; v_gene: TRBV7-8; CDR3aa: CASSGRKTGRNTEAFF; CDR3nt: TGTGCCAGCAGCGGTCGGAAGACGGGCAGAAACACTGAAGCTTTCTTT
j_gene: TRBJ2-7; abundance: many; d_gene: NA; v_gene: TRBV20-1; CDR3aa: CSARDWRGSYEQYF; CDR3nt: TGCAGTGCTAGAGATTGGCGCGGTTCCTACGAGCAGTACTTC
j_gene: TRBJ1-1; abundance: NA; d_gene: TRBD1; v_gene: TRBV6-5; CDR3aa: CASSYRGLMNTEAFF; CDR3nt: TGTGCCAGCAGTTACAGGGGGCTTATGAACACTGAAGCTTTCTTT
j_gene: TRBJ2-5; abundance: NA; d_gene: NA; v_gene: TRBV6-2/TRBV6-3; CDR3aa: CASSRTLLDQYF; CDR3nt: TGTGCCAGCAGCCGGACACTTCTGGATCAGTACTTC
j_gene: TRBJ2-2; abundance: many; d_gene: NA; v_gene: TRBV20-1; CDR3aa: CSARDWGGAGELFF; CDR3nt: TGCAGTGCTAGAGATTGGGGGGGCGCTGGGGAGCTGTTTTTT
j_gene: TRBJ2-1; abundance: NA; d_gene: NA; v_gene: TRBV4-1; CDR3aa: CASSHTKGTSLYNEQFF; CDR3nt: TGCGCCAGCAGCCACACCAAGGGGACATCCCTTTACAATGAGCAGTTCTTC
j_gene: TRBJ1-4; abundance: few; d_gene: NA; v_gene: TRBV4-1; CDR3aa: CASSQVANNEKLFF; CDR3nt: TGCGCCAGCAGCCAAGTAGCAAACAATGAAAAACTGTTTTTT
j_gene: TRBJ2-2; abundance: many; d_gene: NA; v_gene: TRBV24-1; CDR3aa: CATSDQNTGELFF; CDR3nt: TGTGCCACCAGTGATCAGAACACCGGGGAGCTGTTTTTT
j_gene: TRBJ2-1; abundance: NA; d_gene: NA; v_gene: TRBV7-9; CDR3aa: CASRLPPGEQFF; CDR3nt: TGTGCCAGCAGGCTCCCCCCCGGTGAGCAGTTCTTC
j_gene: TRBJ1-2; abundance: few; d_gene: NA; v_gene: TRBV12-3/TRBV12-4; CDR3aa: CASSLAGHYTF; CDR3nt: TGTGCCAGCAGTTTAGCGGGGCACTACACCTTC
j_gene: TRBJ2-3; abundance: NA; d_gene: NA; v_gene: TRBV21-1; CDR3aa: CASSKAGDRTDTQYF; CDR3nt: TGTGCCAGCAGCAAAGCGGGCGACCGCACAGATACGCAGTATTTT